This is a list of T cell receptor beta chains from one sample in a study of neoadjuvant anti-PD-1 for oral cavity cancer. Libraries were prepared by immunoSEQ multiplex PCR; TCRdb keeps only in-frame clonotypes and omits some of them. The sample carries 25,000 or so clones, 27% recorded once. This specimen was tumor tissue, taken after nivolumab (anti-PD-1) treatment. The receptor source for this set is a person aged 40-85 years with oral cavity squamous cell carcinoma. CDR3s include the opening cysteine and the closing phenylalanine or tryptophan. Where a row states a size, it is once, few, many or the class of an expanded clone; other rows omit it.

few | TRBJ2-7 | TRBV5-1 | CASSLNTPYEQYF
once | TRBJ1-4 | TRBV4-2 | CASSQEGQRSSAANEKLFF
. | TRBJ2-1 | TRBV7-7 | CASSPGQGSYNEQFF
. | TRBJ1-2 | TRBV6-5 | CASSYSRVGGYGYTF
few | TRBJ1-1 | TRBV19 | CASSRGRRINMNTEAFF
. | TRBJ2-1 | TRBV7-9 | CASSGTSGRKFF
. | TRBJ2-7 | TRBV2 | CASSVQGGDYEQYF
few | TRBJ2-7 | TRBV18 | CASSQREVVYEQYF
few | TRBJ2-6 | TRBV5-4 | CASSSASFWGANVLTF
. | TRBJ2-7 | TRBV7-3 | CASSLRPGEQYF
. | TRBJ2-1 | TRBV19 | CASSSERPGLAVRDEQFF
medium-sized | TRBJ1-2 | TRBV4-1 | CASSQSWNRAHYGYTF
few | TRBJ1-2 | TRBV6-5 | CASSGLSYGYTF
. | TRBJ1-6 | TRBV5-1 | CASGDSSYNSPLHF
many | TRBJ2-7 | TRBV9 | CASSPFEGGFSEQYF
few | TRBJ1-2 | TRBV7-9 | CASSLGTAGNYGYTF
. | TRBJ1-1 | TRBV6-1 | CASSLLGQPEAFF
few | TRBJ2-3 | TRBV6-5 | CASKGESQYF
few | TRBJ2-7 | TRBV5-4 | CASSPTNSYEQYF
. | TRBJ2-7 | TRBV28 | CASSFLGGRYEQYF
. | TRBJ1-3 | TRBV19 | CASSAGSSGNTIYF
. | TRBJ2-7 | TRBV2 | CASSSGLLSSYEQYF
. | TRBJ2-5 | TRBV10-3 | CAIKDEGRGETQYF
many | TRBJ1-1 | TRBV20-1 | CSALANTEAFF
. | TRBJ1-5 | TRBV7-2 | CASSPIRGSNQPQHF
. | TRBJ2-1 | TRBV5-1 | CASTSVSDEQFF
few | TRBJ2-5 | TRBV7-9 | CASSSGRTSGPLETQYF
. | TRBJ2-1 | TRBV4-1 | CASSQAASGAYNEQFF
. | TRBJ1-2 | TRBV19 | CASSIVGGLGYGYTF
. | TRBJ2-7 | TRBV9 | CASCKGAGGLREQYF
few | TRBJ2-7 | TRBV19 | CASSIRAGRDEQYF
few | TRBJ1-4 | TRBV30 | CAWSKGQGAGEKLFF
few | TRBJ1-2 | TRBV30 | CAWSDRGYNYGYTF
few | TRBJ1-5 | TRBV2 | CASNRGNQPQHF
many | TRBJ1-1 | TRBV30 | CAWSRDRRREAFF
few | TRBJ2-7 | TRBV4-1 | CASSQGLGASTYEQYF
. | TRBJ1-2 | TRBV5-1 | CASSLGGRSVYGYTF
many | TRBJ2-5 | TRBV18 | CASSAQETQYF
. | TRBJ1-2 | TRBV6-6 | CASSYSGGPQGYGYTF
. | TRBJ2-5 | TRBV9 | CASSVGTGQETQYF
. | TRBJ2-7 | TRBV5-8 | CASSLGTRVTYEQYF
few | TRBJ2-7 | TRBV6-6 | CASSRTRGAYEQYF
. | TRBJ2-3 | TRBV30 | CAWSPVGGRADTQYF
medium-sized | TRBJ2-5 | TRBV6-5 | CASSNHAGVMETQYF
few | TRBJ2-2 | TRBV6-1 | CASRVADNTGELFF
few | TRBJ1-2 | TRBV30 | CASFREAPYYGYTF
. | TRBJ1-1 | TRBV20-1 | CSASLEGEAFF
few | TRBJ2-3 | TRBV2 | CASTSGRVTSTDTQYF
few | TRBJ1-1 | TRBV7-6 | CASSLGDRVAEAFF
. | TRBJ1-2 | TRBV7-2 | CASSLGSSNYGYTF
. | TRBJ2-3 | TRBV7-3 | CASSFGTGADTQYF
. | TRBJ2-3 | TRBV5-1 | CASSFQVTDTQYF
. | TRBJ2-1 | TRBV5-1 | CASSLSPGGQDNEQFF
. | TRBJ1-2 | TRBV2 | CASTQMEAGYGYTF